In this sample, the clone carrying this T cell receptor (beta chain) turned up many times. The target antigen is unknown. Germline values: CDR1 MRHNA, CDR2 SNTAGT. CDR3 length equals 15 residues. V was trimmed by 3 bases and J by 4 bases, leaving 15 bases between them. TCRdb re-analysed the 5' RACE reads in MiXCR, keeping a single row per CDR3 protein. The data hold around 470,000 distinct CDR3 sequences, with around 20% observed a single time. This sample is part of a study of T-cell memory formation after mild COVID-19. Study in general: Clustering of TCRs was largely donor specific. Study-wide points: Those CD4+ clones that contracted were mainly in CM and EM (CD8+ ones in EMRA). The SARS-CoV-2 specificity of second-wave clones reaching peak at day 37 remained unverified.

This receptor was taken from an adult woman who had mild COVID-19 (a few samples of this study predate the infection). Cell type and time point are not known. The gene calls are TRBV6-4 and TRBJ1-1; D is ambiguous. Sequencing used PBMCs or a T cell subset sorted from them (not recorded which). The CDR3 DNA is TGTGCCAGCAGTGAACCAAGGAGATCTAGCACTGAAGCTTTCTTT. This codes for CASSEPRRSSTEAFF.